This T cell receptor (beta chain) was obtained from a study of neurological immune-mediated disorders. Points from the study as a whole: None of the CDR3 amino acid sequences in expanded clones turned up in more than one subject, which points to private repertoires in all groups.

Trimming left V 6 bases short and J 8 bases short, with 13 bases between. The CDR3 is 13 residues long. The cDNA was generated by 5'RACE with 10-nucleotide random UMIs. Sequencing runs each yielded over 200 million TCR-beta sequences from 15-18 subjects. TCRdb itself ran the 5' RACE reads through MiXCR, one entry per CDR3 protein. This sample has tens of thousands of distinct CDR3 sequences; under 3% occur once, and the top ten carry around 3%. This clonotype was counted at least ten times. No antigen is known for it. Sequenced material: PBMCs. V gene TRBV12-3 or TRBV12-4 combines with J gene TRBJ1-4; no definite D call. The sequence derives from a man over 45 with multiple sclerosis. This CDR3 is CASRGPLHEKLFF. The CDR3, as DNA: TGTGCCAGCAGGGGCCCTCTCCACGAAAAACTGTTTTTT.